These 21 T cell receptor beta chains originate from one sample sequenced in a study of control samples from healthy donors and cancer patients. The table came from immunoSEQ multiplex PCR; TCRdb's copy has only in-frame clones and leaves some out. The data hold approximately 46,000 clones, with around 87% observed a single time. Sequencing was done on a sample of PBMCs. These receptors were collected from a woman aged 60-75 years with lung cancer.

The CDR3: CASSERTVEGETQYF. The CDR3 region has the DNA TGTGCCAGCAGCGAGCGGACTGTTGAGGGGGAGACCCAGTACTTC. The V gene is TRBV5-5, the J gene TRBJ2-5; D could derive from TRBD1 or TRBD2 (5 bases each). CDR1 and CDR2 (germline): SGHKS, YYEKEE (reference sequence). This CDR3 region has 15 residues. Trimming took 4 bases from V and 5 from J, leaving 18 bases between them.

The count of this clone is one. The chain uses TRBV9 and TRBJ2-2; 7 positions agree with TRBD1. The V and J ends lost 3 bases and 6 bases, in that order; junction bases with no gene match: 8. Germline V gene data show CDR1 as SGDLS and CDR2 as YYNGEE. This CDR3 is built from 15 residues. The DNA for the CDR3 is TGTGCCAGCAGCGCCAGGGGGATGAGCGCCGGGGAGCTGTTTTTT. It encodes CASSARGMSAGELFF.

V is TRBV15 and J is TRBJ2-2; no definite D call. Trimming left V 0 bases short and J 6 bases short, with 8 bases between. The germline V gene encodes CDR1 LNHNV and CDR2 YYDKDF (reference sequence). The CDR3 is made up of 14 amino acids. The CDR3 sequence: CATSRDVKAGELFF. CDR3 coding DNA: TGTGCCACCAGCAGAGACGTCAAGGCCGGGGAGCTGTTTTTT.

This chain joins TRBV30 and TRBJ1-6; D perhaps matches TRBD1 (6 bases). V was trimmed by 0 bases and J by 6 bases, leaving 15 bases between them. Germline CDR1 reads GTSNPN; CDR2 reads SVGIG (reference sequence). This CDR3 is 16 amino acids long. Written as DNA, the CDR3 is TGTGCCTGGAGTGTCACTGGGACAACAATTAATTCACCCCTCCACTTT. It yields the protein CAWSVTGTTINSPLHF.

This chain connects TRBV9 to TRBJ1-2, with D unresolved. V lost 0 bases and J lost 6, with 15 bases in between. Germline-derived CDR1 and CDR2 are SGDLS and YYNGEE. The CDR3 spans 15 residues. The CDR3 sequence: CASSVELGGLDGYTF. CDR3 bases: TGTGCCAGCAGCGTAGAACTCGGAGGCCTAGATGGCTACACCTTC.

This chain joins TRBV3-1 (or the pseudogene TRBV3-2) and TRBJ1-1, with D possibly being TRBD1 (6 bases). V lost 0 bases and J 10 bases, leaving 24 bases between the germline ends. The CDR3 runs 17 residues. The germline CDR1 and CDR2 sequences are LGHDT and YNNKEL (reference sequence). Here the CDR3 reads CASSQDLGHGFGDRAFF. Written as DNA, the CDR3 is TGTGCCAGCAGCCAAGATCTGGGACACGGGTTCGGAGATAGAGCTTTCTTT.

This clone was counted between two and nine times. The chain uses TRBV10-3 and TRBJ2-1; 7 nucleotides match TRBD2. The germline CDR1 and CDR2 sequences are ENHRY and SYGVKD. This CDR3 is built from 16 residues. The V gene end was trimmed by 0 bases and the J gene end by 4 bases; junction bases not matched to a gene: 6. CDR3 loop: CAISESMAGAYNEQFF. Written as DNA, the CDR3 is TGTGCCATCAGTGAGTCGATGGCGGGAGCTTACAATGAGCAGTTCTTC.

This clone has more than one count but fewer than ten. The CDR3 DNA follows: TGTGCCAGCAGCTTAGGGACAGGAGTAAATGAAAAACTGTTTTTT. It translates to CASSLGTGVNEKLFF. This chain joins TRBV7-9 and TRBJ1-4; 7 nucleotides line up with TRBD1. The J segment lost 5 bases and the V segment lost 1 base, leaving 4 bases of the junction unmatched. In germline, CDR1 is SEHNR, CDR2 FQNEAQ (reference sequence). The CDR3 is made up of 15 amino acids.

This clone was seen just once. This chain connects TRBV21-1 to TRBJ2-7; the D call of TRBD2 is as the table states it, not checked on the DNA. TRBV21-1 is classified as a pseudogene. The CDR3 sequence is 18 residues long. CDR3 sequence reads: CASSKFGLAELRSYEQYF. DNA for the CDR3: TGTGCCAGCAGCAAGTTTGGACTAGCGGAGCTGCGGTCCTACGAGCAGTACTTC.

This sequence joins TRBV15 and TRBJ1-5; no reliable D call. Germline V gene data show CDR1 as LNHNV and CDR2 as YYDKDF (reference sequence). This CDR3 contains 14 residues. V was pared by 6 bases and J by 7 bases, with 16 bases between. CDR3 residues: CATRRKESGQPQHF. The CDR3 DNA follows: TGTGCCACCAGACGAAAGGAAAGTGGGCAGCCCCAGCATTTT.

V and J are TRBV24-1 and TRBJ2-1; D is unresolved. Germline V gives CDR1 KGHDR, CDR2 SFDVKD. CDR3 length: 12 residues. The ends were cut back, 6 bases at V and 6 bases at J, with 8 bases in the middle. CDR3 amino acids: CATSSAVNEQFF. DNA for the CDR3: TGTGCCACCAGTAGTGCGGTCAATGAGCAGTTCTTC.

This clone was detected once. V usage is TRBV6-1 and J usage is TRBJ1-2; D gene ambiguous. Trimming pared 2 bases from V and 4 bases from J, leaving 11 bases between. Germline V gene sequence: CDR1 MNHNS, CDR2 SASEGT. The CDR3 consists of 14 residues. The CDR3 sequence is CASSEHASFYGYTF. For the CDR3, the DNA is TGTGCCAGCAGTGAACACGCCAGCTTCTATGGCTACACCTTC.

The chain combines TRBV5-4 with TRBJ2-5; 8 positions match TRBD2. The CDR3 sequence is 16 residues long. V trimming: 3 bases; J trimming: 2 bases; junction bases outside the gene matches: 9. Per germline, CDR1 SGHNT and CDR2 YYREEE (reference sequence). CDR3 nucleotides: TGTGCCAGCAGCTCCTCAAAACTAGCGGTACAAGAGACCCAGTACTTC. Amino acid sequence: CASSSSKLAVQETQYF.

The CDR3 DNA is TGTGCCAGCAGCCCCCGCGTCGATGAGCAGTTCTTC. This translates into CASSPRVDEQFF. The rearrangement links TRBV9 to TRBJ2-1; D not certain. Germline V gene lookup returns CDR1 SGDLS and CDR2 YYNGEE. The germline V and J ends were trimmed by 4 bases and 8 bases, with 10 bases remaining between them. CDR3 size: 12 residues.

The chain carries TRBV7-7 and TRBJ2-1; TRBD2 agrees at 13 bases. Germline trimming cut 5 bases from V and 2 bases from J; bases unmatched to any gene: 9. Germline CDR1 SSHAT, CDR2 FNYEAQ (reference sequence). CDR3 length: 18 amino acids. This CDR3 is CASSPAAGTSGTYNEQFF. The CDR3 nucleotides read TGTGCCAGCAGCCCAGCCGCGGGGACTAGCGGGACCTACAATGAGCAGTTCTTC.

The DNA for the CDR3 is TGCAGCGTTGAGGGCAAGGACTCTGGAAACACCATATATTTT. Protein: CSVEGKDSGNTIYF. V and J are TRBV29-1 and TRBJ1-3, with D unresolved. The CDR3 is 14 amino acids. Germline V gene sequence: CDR1 SQVTM, CDR2 ANQGSEA. Between the trimmed V and J ends, which lost 3 bases and 0 bases, there was a span of 9 bases. Drawing the rest from reference TRBV29-1 and TRBJ1-3, the complete variable domain is SAVISQKPSRDICQRGTSLTIQCQVDSQVTMMFWYRQQPGQSLTLIATANQGSEATYESGFVIDKFPISRPNLTFSTLTVSNMSPEDSSIYLCSVEGKDSGNTIYFGEGSWLTVV.

This clone came up once. The gene calls are TRBV10-3 and TRBJ1-2; the D is unclear. V lost 0 bases, J lost 5 bases, and 13 bases lay in between. The CDR3 contains 15 residues. Per the germline V gene, CDR1 is ENHRY and CDR2 is SYGVKD. In DNA, the CDR3 is TGTGCCATCAGTGAGTCGACTGATTTAGGGTATGGCTACACCTTC. It codes for CAISESTDLGYGYTF.

This chain joins TRBV4-3 and TRBJ2-5; 8 bases line up with TRBD2. Germline CDR1 LGHNA, CDR2 YSLEER. There are 16 residues in the CDR3. The junction had 8 bases not matched to a gene; V was cut back by 0 bases and J by 5 bases. This CDR3 is CASSQDISGIGETQYF. The CDR3 DNA reads as TGCGCCAGCAGCCAAGATATTAGCGGGATCGGGGAGACCCAGTACTTC.

This chain joins TRBV3-1 (or the pseudogene TRBV3-2) and TRBJ1-1; D gene unclear. Trimming cost V 4 bases and J 0 bases, with 9 bases left between them. This CDR3 is built from 14 residues. The V gene's germline CDR1 is LGHDT and CDR2 YNNKEL (reference sequence). The DNA for the CDR3 is TGTGCCAGCAGCCCTGACAACGTGAACACTGAAGCTTTCTTT. It codes for CASSPDNVNTEAFF.

The chain recombines TRBV5-1 with TRBJ1-1, with D hard to call. V gave up 4 bases and J gave up 6 bases, with 10 bases separating them. CDR1 and CDR2 from the germline V gene are SGHRS and YFSETQ. CDR3 size: 12 residues. The CDR3 spells CASSRGTAEAFF. DNA for the CDR3: TGCGCCAGCAGCCGTGGTACAGCTGAAGCTTTCTTT.

CDR3 nucleotide sequence: TGTGCCAGCGGTCCAGCCCCCCAACAGGGATCCTCCTACGAGCAGTACTTC. It yields the protein CASGPAPQQGSSYEQYF. This sequence joins TRBV6-6 and TRBJ2-7; maybe TRBD1 (6 bases). Deletions cut 8 bases from V and 0 bases from J, with 23 bases between. This CDR3 is 17 amino acids long. Germline V gene sequence: CDR1 MNHNY, CDR2 SVGAGI (reference sequence).